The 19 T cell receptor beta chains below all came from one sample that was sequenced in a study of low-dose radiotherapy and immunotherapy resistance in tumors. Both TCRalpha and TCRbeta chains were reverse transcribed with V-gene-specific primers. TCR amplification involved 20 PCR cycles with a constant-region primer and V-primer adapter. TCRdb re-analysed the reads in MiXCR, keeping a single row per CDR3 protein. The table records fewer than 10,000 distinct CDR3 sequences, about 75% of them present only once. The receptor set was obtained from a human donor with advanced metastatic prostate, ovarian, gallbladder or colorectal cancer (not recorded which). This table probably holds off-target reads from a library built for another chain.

Here the CDR3 DNA reads TGCGCCAGCAGCCAAGAAATACGGCACGAGCAGTACTTC. It yields the protein CASSQEIRHEQYF. The chain recombines TRBV4-3 with TRBJ2-7; no clear D. Germline loops: CDR1 LGHNA, CDR2 YSLEER. The CDR3 is 13 amino acids. The V end lost 0 bases, the J end lost 5 bases, and 8 bases lay between the germline ends.

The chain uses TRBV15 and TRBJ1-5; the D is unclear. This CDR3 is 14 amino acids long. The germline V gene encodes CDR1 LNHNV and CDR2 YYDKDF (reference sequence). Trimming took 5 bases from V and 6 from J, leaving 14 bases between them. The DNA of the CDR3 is TGTGCCACCAGCTTAGGTGGGCTAGGTCAGCCCCAGCATTTT. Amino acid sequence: CATSLGGLGQPQHF. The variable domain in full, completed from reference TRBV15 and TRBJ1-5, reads DAMVIQNPRYQVTQFGKPVTLSCSQTLNHNVMYWYQQKSSQAPKLLFHYYDKDFNNEADTPDNFQSRRPNTSFCFLDIRSPGLGDTAMYLCATSLGGLGQPQHFGDGTRLSIL.

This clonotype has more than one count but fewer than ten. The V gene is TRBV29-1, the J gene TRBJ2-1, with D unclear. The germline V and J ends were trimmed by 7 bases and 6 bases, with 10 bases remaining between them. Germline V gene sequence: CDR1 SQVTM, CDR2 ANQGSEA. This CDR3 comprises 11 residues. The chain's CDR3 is CSAGMGNEQFF. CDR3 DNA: TGCAGCGCCGGTATGGGCAATGAGCAGTTCTTC.

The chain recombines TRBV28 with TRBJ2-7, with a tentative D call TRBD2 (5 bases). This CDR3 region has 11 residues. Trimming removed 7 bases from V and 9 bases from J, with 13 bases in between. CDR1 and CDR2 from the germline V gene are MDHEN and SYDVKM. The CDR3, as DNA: TGTGCCAGCACTAGCTACGAGAGGCAGTACTTC. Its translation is CASTSYERQYF.

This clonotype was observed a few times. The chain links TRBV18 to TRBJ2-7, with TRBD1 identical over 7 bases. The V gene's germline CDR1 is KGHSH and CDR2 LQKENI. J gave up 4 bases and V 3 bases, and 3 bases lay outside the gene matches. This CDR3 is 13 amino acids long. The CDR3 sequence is CASSPGTAYEQYF. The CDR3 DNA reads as TGTGCCAGCTCACCCGGGACAGCTTACGAGCAGTACTTC.

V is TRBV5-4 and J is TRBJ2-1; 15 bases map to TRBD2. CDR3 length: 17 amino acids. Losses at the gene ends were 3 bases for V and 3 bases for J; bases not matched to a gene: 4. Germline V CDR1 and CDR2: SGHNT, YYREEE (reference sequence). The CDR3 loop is CASSSGLAGGFYNEQFF. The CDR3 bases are TGTGCCAGCAGCTCGGGACTAGCGGGAGGATTCTACAATGAGCAGTTCTTC.

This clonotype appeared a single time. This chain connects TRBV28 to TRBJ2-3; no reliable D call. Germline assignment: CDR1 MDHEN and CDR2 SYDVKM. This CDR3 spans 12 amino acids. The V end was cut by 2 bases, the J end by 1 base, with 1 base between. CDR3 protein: CASSLGTDTQYF. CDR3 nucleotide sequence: TGTGCCAGCAGTTTAGGCACAGATACGCAGTATTTT.

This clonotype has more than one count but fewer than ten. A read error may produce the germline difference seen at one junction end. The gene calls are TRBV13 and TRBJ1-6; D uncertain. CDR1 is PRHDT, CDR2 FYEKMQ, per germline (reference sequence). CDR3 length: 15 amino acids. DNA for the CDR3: TGTGCAATGAGAGACCGGAGCACCAATGCAGGCAAATCAACCTTT. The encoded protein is CAMRDRSTNAGKSTF.

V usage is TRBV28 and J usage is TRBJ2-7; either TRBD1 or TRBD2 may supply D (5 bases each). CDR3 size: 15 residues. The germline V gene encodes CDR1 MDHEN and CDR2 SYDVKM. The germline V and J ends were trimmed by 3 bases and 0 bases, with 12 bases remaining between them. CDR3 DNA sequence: TGTGCCAGCAGTTTCGGGACCGATAGCTCCTACGAGCAGTACTTC. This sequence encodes CASSFGTDSSYEQYF. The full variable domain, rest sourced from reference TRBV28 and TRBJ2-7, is DVKVTQSSRYLVKRTGEKVFLECVQDMDHENMFWYRQDPGLGLRLIYFSYDVKMKEKGDIPEGYSVSREKKERFSLILESASTNQTSMYLCASSFGTDSSYEQYFGPGTRLTVT.

CDR3 sequence reads: CAARGANQPQHF. In DNA, the CDR3 is TGTGCCGCAAGGGGTGCCAATCAGCCCCAGCATTTT. The V call is TRBV19, the J call TRBJ1-5, with a possible D match to TRBD1 (5 bases). CDR1 is LNHDA, CDR2 SQIVND, per germline (reference sequence). The CDR3 totals 12 residues. Trimming took off 11 bases at V and 3 bases at J, with 11 bases between the two ends.

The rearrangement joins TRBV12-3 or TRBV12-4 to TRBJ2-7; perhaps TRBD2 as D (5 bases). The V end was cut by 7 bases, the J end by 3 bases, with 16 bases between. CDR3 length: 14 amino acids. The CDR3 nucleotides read TGTGCCAGCATCCTTGTGGTGGACTGCTACGAGCAGTACTTC. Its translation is CASILVVDCYEQYF.

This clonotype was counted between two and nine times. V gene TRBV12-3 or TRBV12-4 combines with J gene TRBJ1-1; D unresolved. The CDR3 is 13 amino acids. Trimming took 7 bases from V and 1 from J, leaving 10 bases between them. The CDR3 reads CASTLRQNTEAFF. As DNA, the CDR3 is TGTGCCAGCACCTTACGGCAGAACACTGAAGCTTTCTTT.

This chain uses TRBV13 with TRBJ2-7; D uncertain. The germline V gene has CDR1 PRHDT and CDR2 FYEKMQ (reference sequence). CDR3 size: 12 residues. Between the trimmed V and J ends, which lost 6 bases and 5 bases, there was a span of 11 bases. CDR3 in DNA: TGTGCCAGCAGACAAAGGTGGCACGAGCAGTACTTC. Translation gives CASRQRWHEQYF.

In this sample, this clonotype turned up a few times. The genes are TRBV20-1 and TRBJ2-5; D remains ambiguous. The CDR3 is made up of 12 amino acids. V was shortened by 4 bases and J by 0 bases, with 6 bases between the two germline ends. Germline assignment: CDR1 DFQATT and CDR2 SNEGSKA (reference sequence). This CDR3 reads CSATINQETQYF. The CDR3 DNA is TGCAGTGCTACAATCAACCAAGAGACCCAGTACTTC.

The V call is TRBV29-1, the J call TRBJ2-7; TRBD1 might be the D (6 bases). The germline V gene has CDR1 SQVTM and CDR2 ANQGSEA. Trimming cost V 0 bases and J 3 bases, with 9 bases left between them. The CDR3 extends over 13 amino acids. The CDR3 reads CSVEDPDSYEQYF. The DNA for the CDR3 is TGCAGCGTTGAAGATCCGGACAGCTACGAGCAGTACTTC.

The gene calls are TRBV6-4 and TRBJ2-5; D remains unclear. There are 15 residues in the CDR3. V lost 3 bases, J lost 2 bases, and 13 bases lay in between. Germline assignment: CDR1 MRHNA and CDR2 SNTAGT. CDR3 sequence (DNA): TGTGCCAGCAGTGATGGGTGGGTAAAACAAGAGACCCAGTACTTC. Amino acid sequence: CASSDGWVKQETQYF.

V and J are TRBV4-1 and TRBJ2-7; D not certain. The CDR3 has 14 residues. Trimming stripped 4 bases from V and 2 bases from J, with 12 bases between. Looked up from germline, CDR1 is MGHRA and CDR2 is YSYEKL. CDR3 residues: CASSLAGTAYEQYF. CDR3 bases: TGCGCCAGCAGCCTGGCAGGTACGGCCTACGAGCAGTACTTC.

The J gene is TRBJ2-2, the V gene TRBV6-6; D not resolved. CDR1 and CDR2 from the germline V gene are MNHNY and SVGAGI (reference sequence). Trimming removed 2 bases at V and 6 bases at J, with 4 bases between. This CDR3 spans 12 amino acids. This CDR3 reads CASSYRSGELFF. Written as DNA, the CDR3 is TGTGCCAGCAGTTACAGATCCGGGGAGCTGTTTTTT.

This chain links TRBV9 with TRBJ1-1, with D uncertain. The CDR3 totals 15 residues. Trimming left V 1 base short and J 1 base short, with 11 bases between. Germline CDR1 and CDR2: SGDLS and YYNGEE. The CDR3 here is CASSVTPTGNTEAFF. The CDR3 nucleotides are TGTGCCAGCAGCGTAACTCCGACCGGGAACACTGAAGCTTTCTTT.